This TCR beta chain was observed in a study of blood T cell repertoires in COVID-19 (TCRdb year 2020). About the study as a whole: Samples from collaborators originated in the United States, Italy and Spain and spanned both the acute and convalescent phases of COVID-19. The prospective study material was composed of cDNA or gDNA derived from T cells, B-cell-depleted T cells, or PBMCs. The dataset comprised deeply sampled blood TCRbeta repertoires from subjects exposed to, actively infected with, or recovered from COVID-19. The repertoires were released in a freely available public database meant as a resource for research on the immune response to SARS-CoV-2. Samples came from the ongoing ImmuneRACE study (first 160 participants) plus 1,254 subjects from 6 global collaborators. The sample metadata nearly always contained a de-identified subject ID, COVID-19 status, age in years and sex. Where available, HLA class I and class II types were taken from metadata supplied by the sample provider and were not determined by assay-based typing. Broad study findings and their caveats: Clinical and demographic metadata were provided uncurated, with the amount varying by source and participant.

Of note for this clone: This clone's antigen is unknown. One base away there is no much larger clone; base qualities are not given.

TCRbeta CDR3 regions were amplified from genomic DNA by means of the immunoSEQ Assay, a bias-controlled multiplex PCR. Under the source paper's analysis protocol: The number of nucleated cells in each sample was estimated from the amplification of reference gene primers within the assay. Sequence reads were collapsed and filtered to measure the absolute abundance of every unique TCRbeta CDR3 rearrangement. For each sample, productive Simpson clonality was calculated as the square root of Simpson's diversity index across productive rearrangements. As stored in TCRdb, this immuneACCESS dataset retains in-frame rearrangements with V and J assigned. A fraction of the clones does not appear; measured against another copy, unresolved V genes explain less than half of the discrepancy, and the remainder lacks a known reason. V and J calls and clone size follow that table, whereas D and trimming were derived from the DNA. In all, the sample holds 300,000 to 400,000 clones, and more than 75% of those were seen once. The ten largest clones represent 3% of the sample.

V is clipped by 3 bases and J by 4 bases, and the sequence between their germline boundaries is 6 bases long. The CDR1 and CDR2 encoded by the germline V gene are SNHLY and FYNNEI. Reading from cysteine to phenylalanine, the CDR3 counts 12 amino acids. Kept here is only the CDR3 DNA, which spans 36 bases and is read in frame from base 1. Each collaborating institution followed its own protocols to collect whole blood in K2EDTA tubes. For TCRbeta analysis, collaborators shipped samples as frozen whole blood, isolated PBMCs, or DNA extracted from either of those sample types. Sequenced input: peripheral blood. This TCR came from a human donor in a cohort sampled during active COVID-19. The chain links TRBV2 with TRBJ1-2; the D gene is unclear. The CDR3 loop reads CASSEASYGYTF. In nucleotide form, the sequence is TGTGCCAGCAGTGAGGCCAGCTATGGCTACACCTTC.